This T cell receptor (beta chain) is from a study of technical replicates of blood from a few donors. Method: immunoSEQ multiplex PCR; TCRdb's copy keeps in-frame clones and lacks some. The sample yields over 60,000 clones, over 85% seen once. The specimen was PBMCs. The receptor was isolated from a human donor in good health. Some clones in this sample may be carry-over from other donors' samples.

The CDR3 region has the DNA TGCGCCAGCAGTCACCCCCCGACAGGGCCCTACGAGCAGTACTTC. Translated, it gives CASSHPPTGPYEQYF. This chain connects TRBV23-1 to TRBJ2-7; TRBD1 matches at 7 bases. TRBV23-1 is placed among ORFs of uncertain function. V trimming: 3 bases; J trimming: 2 bases; junction bases outside the gene matches: 7. This CDR3 spans 15 amino acids.